This entry lists 27 T cell receptor beta chains sequenced from one sample in a study. Here immunoSEQ multiplex PCR was the method, and the copy in TCRdb shows in-frame clones only, minus some. The table has some 70,000 clones, 85% to 95% seen once. Sequencing was carried out using PBMCs. The receptors here all came from a man aged 40-49 years with rheumatoid arthritis.

This clone was picked up a small number of times. The CDR3 region has the DNA TGTGCCAGCAGTTACGTGGGTAGCAATCAGCCCCAGCATTTT. It specifies CASSYVGSNQPQHF. The chain employs TRBV6-5 and TRBJ1-5, with D unclear. V gave up 2 bases and J gave up 0 bases, with 5 bases separating them. Germline CDR1 reads MNHEY; CDR2 reads SVGAGI. This CDR3 has 14 amino acids.

The chain has TRBV19 and TRBJ2-7, with 13 nucleotides matching TRBD2. V lost 3 bases to trimming and J lost 2 bases; unmatched junction nucleotides: 1. The CDR3 runs 15 residues. CDR1 and CDR2 (germline): LNHDA, SQIVND (reference sequence). The CDR3 nucleotides are TGTGCCAGTAGTATGGGGACTAGCGGGACCTACGAGCAGTACTTC. It encodes CASSMGTSGTYEQYF.

As to this clone: The germline gene is not matched at one end of the junction; a read error may be the cause. The J gene is TRBJ1-1, the V gene TRBV7-9; D unclear. The CDR3 contains 14 residues. Germline-derived CDR1 and CDR2 are SEHNR and FQNEAQ (reference sequence). The CDR3 here is CASSLAGEGTEAFF. CDR3 sequence (DNA): TGTGCCAGCAGCCTAGCTGGGGAGGGCACTGAAGCTTTCTTT.

The table lists this clone with a count of one. This chain uses TRBV5-1 with TRBJ1-2; D gene ambiguous. Germline CDR1 SGHRS, CDR2 YFSETQ. V shed 4 bases and J shed 2 bases, with 12 bases lying between them. The CDR3 consists of 14 residues. CDR3 nucleotide sequence: TGCGCCAGCAGCCTCCTGGTCTCAAACTATGGCTACACCTTC. Protein product: CASSLLVSNYGYTF.

The table lists this clone with a count of one. The V call is TRBV7-6, the J call TRBJ2-1; 9 positions match TRBD2. There are 15 residues in the CDR3. CDR1 is SGHVS and CDR2 is FNYEAQ in the germline V gene. Trimming removed 5 bases from V and 8 bases from J; junction bases left unmatched: 10. The CDR3: CASSTGTSIIDEQFF. The CDR3 nucleotides are TGTGCCAGCAGCACCGGGACTAGCATCATCGATGAGCAGTTCTTC. The full variable domain, in which reference TRBV7-6 and TRBJ2-1 provide the parts outside the CDR3, is GAGVSQSPRYKVTKRGQDVALRCDPISGHVSLYWYRQALGQGPEFLTYFNYEAQQDKSGLPNDRFSAERPEGSISTLTIQRTEQRDSAMYRCASSTGTSIIDEQFFGPGTRLTVL.

This chain connects TRBV28 to TRBJ1-5; D might be TRBD1 (5 bases). The CDR3 extends over 12 amino acids. Trimming took off 6 bases at V and 6 bases at J, with 9 bases between the two ends. Per the germline V gene, CDR1 is MDHEN and CDR2 is SYDVKM. The CDR3 loop reads CASRAQGQPQHF. In nucleotides, the CDR3 is TGTGCCAGCAGGGCTCAGGGTCAGCCCCAGCATTTT.

CDR3 amino acids: CAWSSGRNTDTQYF. CDR3 sequence (DNA): TGTGCCTGGAGTTCAGGGAGAAACACAGATACGCAGTATTTT. This chain connects TRBV30 to TRBJ2-3; TRBD1 or TRBD2 may be the D gene (5 bases each). V lost 2 bases and J lost 2, with 11 bases in between. The CDR3 length is 14 residues. The germline V gene has CDR1 GTSNPN and CDR2 SVGIG (reference sequence).

This clone has just one count. The chain has TRBV5-5 and TRBJ2-3; D remains unclear. This CDR3 comprises 15 residues. V was cut by 2 bases and J by 0 bases, with 10 bases left in between. Per germline, CDR1 SGHKS and CDR2 YYEKEE (reference sequence). CDR3 sequence (DNA): TGTGCCAGCAGCTTCCAGGCAGGTAGCACAGATACGCAGTATTTT. As protein: CASSFQAGSTDTQYF.

A single count supports this clone. The chain uses TRBV5-1 and TRBJ2-1; D is unclear. The CDR3 is 11 residues long. From germline, CDR1 is SGHRS and CDR2 YFSETQ. Trimming took off 3 bases at V and 8 bases at J, with 6 bases between the two ends. The CDR3 DNA sequence: TGCGCCAGCAGCTCTAACGATGAGCAGTTCTTC. It codes for CASSSNDEQFF.

The chain carries TRBV2 and TRBJ2-1, with 13 bases fitting TRBD2. This CDR3 is built from 15 residues. CDR1 and CDR2 from the germline V gene are SNHLY and FYNNEI. The V and J ends lost 8 bases and 4 bases, in that order; junction bases with no gene match: 5. The CDR3 is CASGQTSGGYNEQFF. DNA of the CDR3: TGTGCCAGCGGACAGACTAGCGGGGGGTACAATGAGCAGTTCTTC. The variable domain in full, with the rest retrieved from reference TRBV2 and TRBJ2-1, is EPEVTQTPSHQVTQMGQEVILRCVPISNHLYFYWYRQILGQKVEFLVSFYNNEISEKSEIFDDQFSVERPDGSNFTLKIRSTKLEDSAMYFCASGQTSGGYNEQFFGPGTRLTVL.

The chain recombines TRBV9 with TRBJ2-5, with D maybe TRBD1 (6 bases). Trimming left V 4 bases short and J 1 base short, with 11 bases between. Germline V gives CDR1 SGDLS, CDR2 YYNGEE. The CDR3 is made up of 14 amino acids. The CDR3 sequence is CASSPLGGQETQYF. In nucleotides, the CDR3 is TGTGCCAGCAGCCCCCTAGGGGGCCAAGAGACCCAGTACTTC.

The chain has TRBV7-9 and TRBJ1-1; TRBD1 aligns across 8 bases. The CDR3 runs 16 residues. J was trimmed by 1 base and V by 0 bases; bases with no gene match: 4. Looked up from germline, CDR1 is SEHNR and CDR2 is FQNEAQ (reference sequence). The CDR3: CASSLAFGTGNTEAFF. The DNA for the CDR3 is TGTGCCAGCAGCTTAGCTTTTGGGACAGGGAACACTGAAGCTTTCTTT. Complete variable domain (other parts from reference TRBV7-9 and TRBJ1-1): DTGVSQNPRHKITKRGQNVTFRCDPISEHNRLYWYRQTLGQGPEFLTYFQNEAQLEKSRLLSDRFSAERPKGSFSTLEIQRTEQGDSAMYLCASSLAFGTGNTEAFFGQGTRLTVV.

This clone was seen more than once but under ten times. The rearrangement links TRBV7-9 to TRBJ2-3; D possibly corresponds to TRBD2 (5 bases). From germline, CDR1 is SEHNR and CDR2 FQNEAQ (reference sequence). V lost 0 bases and J 0 bases, leaving 16 bases between the germline ends. The CDR3 extends over 18 amino acids. CDR3: CASSLAMVAGPSTDTQYF. The CDR3 region has the DNA TGTGCCAGCAGCTTAGCCATGGTTGCGGGCCCCAGCACAGATACGCAGTATTTT.

This rearrangement joins TRBV5-5 to TRBJ2-3; D remains ambiguous. This CDR3 region has 14 residues. V lost 0 bases to trimming and J lost 0 bases, with 5 bases between them. CDR1 and CDR2 from the germline V gene are SGHKS and YYEKEE (reference sequence). The CDR3 here is CASSLDGSTDTQYF. DNA of the CDR3: TGTGCCAGCAGCTTGGACGGAAGCACAGATACGCAGTATTTT.

This clone was detected a few times. The V and J genes are TRBV5-5 and TRBJ1-5; 11 bases are a match to TRBD1. Trimming at V came to 3 bases and at J to 6 bases, leaving 2 bases not matched to a gene. The CDR3 consists of 14 residues. Germline V lookup: CDR1 SGHKS, CDR2 YYEKEE (reference sequence). CDR3 in amino acids: CASSWTGGVQPQHF. The CDR3 region has the DNA TGTGCCAGCAGCTGGACAGGGGGCGTTCAGCCCCAGCATTTT.

The genes are TRBV5-6 and TRBJ1-6, with D unresolved. Trimming took 0 bases from V and 4 from J, leaving 11 bases between them. This CDR3 comprises 16 residues. Germline-derived CDR1 and CDR2 are SGHDT and YYEEEE. The CDR3 bases are TGTGCCAGCAGCTTGGGCATCGGCGCGTATAATTCACCCCTCCACTTT. This encodes CASSLGIGAYNSPLHF.

This clone has a single count. The rearrangement links TRBV4-1 to TRBJ2-1; 7 bases align to TRBD1. The CDR3 consists of 12 residues. Germline trimming cut 1 base from V and 14 bases from J; bases unmatched to any gene: 5. CDR1 and CDR2 (germline): MGHRA, YSYEKL. The CDR3 region is CASSQALGQKFF. The CDR3 coding sequence is TGCGCCAGCAGCCAAGCTTTGGGACAGAAGTTCTTC.

DNA of the CDR3: TGTGCCAGCAGCTCAGGACAGGGTGTGGAAAAACTGTTTTTT. Translating it yields CASSSGQGVEKLFF. V and J are TRBV7-9 and TRBJ1-4; TRBD1 agrees at 8 bases. After removal of 4 bases from V and 8 bases from J, the junction contained 6 bases not matched to a gene. Germline CDR1 and CDR2: SEHNR and FQNEAQ (reference sequence). This CDR3 has 14 amino acids. Filled out from reference TRBV7-9 and TRBJ1-4, the complete variable domain reads DTGVSQNPRHKITKRGQNVTFRCDPISEHNRLYWYRQTLGQGPEFLTYFQNEAQLEKSRLLSDRFSAERPKGSFSTLEIQRTEQGDSAMYLCASSSGQGVEKLFFGSGTQLSVL.

This chain links TRBV6-2 or TRBV6-3 with TRBJ1-5; D possibly corresponds to TRBD1 (5 bases). Germline CDR1 and CDR2: MNHEY and SVGEGT. CDR3 length: 15 residues. The V gene lost 5 bases and the J gene lost 3 bases, with 14 bases spanning the gap. CDR3 DNA sequence: TGTGCCAGCAGTCCCGGAGGGACCTTCAATCAGCCCCAGCATTTT. Encoded protein: CASSPGGTFNQPQHF.

In this sample, this clone turned up once. The J gene is TRBJ1-1, the V gene TRBV4-1; D ambiguous. Per germline, CDR1 MGHRA and CDR2 YSYEKL. V was trimmed by 4 bases and J by 7 bases, leaving 16 bases between them. This CDR3 is built from 14 residues. The CDR3 coding sequence is TGCGCCAGCAGCCGATCAAGCCCCGGGGTTGAAGCTTTCTTT. This encodes CASSRSSPGVEAFF.

J is TRBJ1-3 and V is TRBV2; D may be TRBD1 (5 bases). V was clipped by 7 bases and J by 0 bases, with 16 bases between them. Germline loops: CDR1 SNHLY, CDR2 FYNNEI. The CDR3 loop spans 16 amino acids. In DNA form, the CDR3 reads TGTGCCAGCACCCGGGCAGGGAGACCCTCTGGAAACACCATATATTTT. Amino acids: CASTRAGRPSGNTIYF.

The rearrangement uses TRBV29-1 and TRBJ1-4; 10 bases align to TRBD1. Germline trimming cut 2 bases from V and 12 bases from J; bases unmatched to any gene: 6. The germline V gene has CDR1 SQVTM and CDR2 ANQGSEA. The CDR3 loop spans 13 amino acids. The CDR3 reads CSVERRTGGELFF. In nucleotides, the CDR3 is TGCAGCGTTGAACGTCGGACAGGGGGGGAACTGTTTTTT.

The rearrangement links TRBV13 to TRBJ2-6; tentative D call: TRBD2 (5 bases). In germline, CDR1 is PRHDT, CDR2 FYEKMQ (reference sequence). The CDR3 sequence is 15 residues long. V lost 0 bases to trimming and J lost 3 bases, with 6 bases between them. This CDR3 is CASSLGAGGANVLTF. In DNA, the CDR3 is TGTGCCAGCAGCTTAGGGGCGGGTGGGGCCAACGTCCTGACTTTC.

This chain connects TRBV7-3 to TRBJ2-2; TRBD1 matches at 9 bases. J lost 7 bases, V lost 5 bases, and 8 bases had no gene match. In germline, CDR1 is SGHTA, CDR2 FQGTGA. CDR3 length: 15 amino acids. The CDR3 spells CASSPDRGFGGELFF. CDR3 sequence (DNA): TGTGCCAGCAGCCCGGACAGGGGATTCGGCGGGGAGCTGTTTTTT.

V gene TRBV5-5 combines with J gene TRBJ2-5; tentatively, D is TRBD1 or TRBD2 (6 bases each). This CDR3 contains 13 residues. The V end lost 4 bases, the J end lost 5 bases, and 12 bases lay between the germline ends. Germline assignment: CDR1 SGHKS and CDR2 YYEKEE (reference sequence). The CDR3 sequence is CASSMGGEETQYF. As DNA, the CDR3 is TGTGCCAGCAGCATGGGGGGCGAGGAGACCCAGTACTTC.

V and J are TRBV11-2 and TRBJ2-4, with 7 bases lining up with TRBD2. Trimming cost V 4 bases and J 4 bases; bases outside gene matches: 13. CDR3 length: 17 residues. The germline V gene encodes CDR1 SGHAT and CDR2 FQNNGV. The DNA for the CDR3 is TGTGCCAGCAGCTCCCTAGGGGCGGCGGGACTAAAAAACATTCAGTACTTC. It encodes CASSSLGAAGLKNIQYF.

This clone was counted once. CDR3 in amino acids: CASSSRTMNTEAFF. DNA of the CDR3: TGCGCCAGCAGCTCACGGACCATGAACACTGAAGCTTTCTTT. The V call is TRBV5-1, the J call TRBJ1-1; D gene unclear. V shed 3 bases and J shed 0 bases, with 9 bases lying between them. CDR3 length: 14 amino acids. Germline CDR1 is SGHRS and CDR2 is YFSETQ. The full variable domain, completed using reference TRBV5-1 and TRBJ1-1, is KAGVTQTPRYLIKTRGQQVTLSCSPISGHRSVSWYQQTPGQGLQFLFEYFSETQRNKGNFPGRFSGRQFSNSRSEMNVSTLELGDSALYLCASSSRTMNTEAFFGQGTRLTVV.